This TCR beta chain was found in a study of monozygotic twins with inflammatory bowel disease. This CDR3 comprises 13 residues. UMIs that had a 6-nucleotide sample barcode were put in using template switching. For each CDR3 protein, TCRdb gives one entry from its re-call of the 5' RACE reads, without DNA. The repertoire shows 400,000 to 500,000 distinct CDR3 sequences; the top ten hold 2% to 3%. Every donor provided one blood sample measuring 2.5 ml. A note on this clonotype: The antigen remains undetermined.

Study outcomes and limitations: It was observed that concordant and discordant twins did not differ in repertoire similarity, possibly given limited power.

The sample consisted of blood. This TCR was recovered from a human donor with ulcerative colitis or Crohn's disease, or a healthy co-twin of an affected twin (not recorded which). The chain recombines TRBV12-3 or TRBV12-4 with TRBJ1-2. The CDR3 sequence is CASVGPRDYGYTF.